This TCR beta chain was found in a study of blood T cell repertoires in COVID-19. Study details: Whether acute or convalescent, the COVID-19 samples came from the United States, Italy and Spain. T cells, B-cell-depleted T cells, or PBMCs provided the cDNA or gDNA that served as material.

In the authors' methods: Amplification from reference gene primers served as the basis for estimated nucleated cell counts. Data came from immunoSEQ multiplex PCR; TCRdb stores just in-frame clones and leaves some out. V, J and clone size derive from that table, while D and trimming were established from the DNA sequence. The data hold about 160,000 clones, with approximately 78% observed a single time. This clone was found once. Germline CDR1 SGHAT, CDR2 FQNNGV. CDR3 size: 14 residues. The germline V and J ends were trimmed by 1 base and 6 bases, with 12 bases remaining between them. Sequencing was done on a sample of peripheral blood. The J gene is TRBJ1-2, the V gene TRBV11-2; D is unresolved. The sequence derives from a human donor with acute or convalescent COVID-19. The donor label of this sample is uncertain. The CDR3 DNA reads TGTGCCAGCAGCTTAGGCCCAGGCTTGGATGGCTACACCTTC. Residues: CASSLGPGLDGYTF.